This TCR beta chain was sequenced during a study of T cells in Graves' hyperthyroidism and ophthalmopathy. The study's findings and limits: Blood also held most thyroid clonotypes expanded beyond 0.001.

RNA transcripts gave rise to amplified TCR beta CDR3 regions. RT-PCR in the first round (using the HTBI primer set) targeted the TCR CDR3. TCRdb ran MiXCR on the multiplex PCR reads and lists one entry per CDR3 protein. Of 450,000 to 650,000 distinct CDR3 sequences in the sample, around 20% were seen once. Germline CDR1 is SGHVS and CDR2 is FQNEAQ. V gave up 4 bases and J gave up 7 bases, with 8 bases separating them. This CDR3 has 12 residues. Graves' hyperthyroidism is called stable when ophthalmopathy does not progress within 18 months. Patients aged 18 to 65 had newly diagnosed hyperthyroidism that had lasted under 2 months. Patients with uncontrolled infections, other autoimmune diseases, pregnancy or lactation were excluded. On this clonotype itself: Its specificity is not known. A read error is possible here, since a much larger clone lies one base away.

The specimen sequenced was blood. The sequence was collected from a man younger than 35 with Graves' hyperthyroidism. The chain employs TRBV7-8 and TRBJ1-5; D is uncertain. The CDR3 protein is CASSSEEQPQHF. The CDR3, as DNA: TGTGCCAGCAGCTCAGAGGAACAGCCCCAGCATTTT.